This T cell receptor beta chain was documented in a study of blood T cell repertoires in COVID-19. Across the whole study: COVID-19 samples from acute and convalescent phases originated in the United States, Italy and Spain. Nucleic acid was either cDNA or gDNA, and it came from T cells, B-cell-depleted T cells, or PBMCs.

Germline values: CDR1 SGHDT, CDR2 YYEEEE. Trimming removed 1 base at V and 8 bases at J, with 9 bases between. This CDR3 comprises 13 residues. Authors' data handling: Amplification with reference gene primers provided the estimates of nucleated cell counts. Libraries were prepared by immunoSEQ multiplex PCR; TCRdb keeps only in-frame clonotypes and omits some of them. V and J calls and clone size are as listed in that table; D and trimming were resolved from the DNA. The sample has some 250,000 clones, more than 75% seen once. Sequencing used peripheral blood. This chain connects TRBV5-6 to TRBJ1-4; D unresolved. The source is a woman in her 40s who had recovered from COVID-19. CDR3: CASSLLHREKLFF. The CDR3 nucleotides read TGTGCCAGCAGCTTGCTCCATCGGGAAAAACTGTTTTTT.